This passage covers 13 T cell receptor beta chains from one sample sequenced in a study of T cell responses to AZD1222 COVID-19 vaccine. Data came from immunoSEQ multiplex PCR; TCRdb stores just in-frame clones and leaves some out. The profile shows some 130,000 clones, 80% to 95% of them singletons. The sample here was peripheral blood, taken on day 0 of AZD1222 vaccination. The source of these receptors is an adult in good health.

J is TRBJ2-7 and V is TRBV4-3; D is possibly TRBD1 (6 bases). CDR1 and CDR2 (germline): LGHNA, YSLEER. V lost 0 bases to trimming and J lost 4 bases, with 13 bases between them. This CDR3 contains 15 residues. CDR3 nucleotide sequence: TGCGCCAGCAGCCAAGACCCGGGACAAACTTACGAGCAGTACTTC. This encodes CASSQDPGQTYEQYF.

The chain uses TRBV7-6 and TRBJ1-1, with TRBD1 matching 9 bases. The CDR3 is 19 residues long. Germline V gene lookup returns CDR1 SGHVS and CDR2 FNYEAQ. V lost 1 base to trimming and J lost 4 bases; unmatched junction nucleotides: 16. The CDR3 spells CASSLDRTGGVWTFTEAFF. CDR3 DNA: TGTGCCAGCAGCTTAGACCGTACAGGGGGCGTTTGGACGTTCACTGAAGCTTTCTTT.

This clone was counted between two and nine times. This CDR3 reads CASSLGQAANQPQHF. The CDR3 nucleotides read TGTGCCAGCTCACTAGGACAGGCCGCAAATCAGCCCCAGCATTTT. V is TRBV18 and J is TRBJ1-5, with 7 bases lining up with TRBD1. V lost 4 bases to trimming and J lost 4 bases; unmatched junction nucleotides: 7. CDR3 size: 15 residues. Germline loops: CDR1 KGHSH, CDR2 LQKENI.

The V gene is TRBV10-3, the J gene TRBJ2-7; a weak D match, TRBD2 (5 bases). Trimming shortened V by 5 bases and J by 3 bases, and 14 bases separated the two germline ends. Germline V lookup: CDR1 ENHRY, CDR2 SYGVKD. This CDR3 comprises 14 residues. The CDR3 region is CAISRTGEYYEQYF. CDR3 nucleotides: TGTGCCATCAGTCGGACTGGAGAGTACTACGAGCAGTACTTC.

The V gene is TRBV4-2, the J gene TRBJ2-7; D not certain. The CDR3 loop spans 15 amino acids. The ends were cut back, 0 bases at V and 3 bases at J, with 12 bases in the middle. Per germline, CDR1 LGHNA and CDR2 YNFKEQ. Written as DNA, the CDR3 is TGTGCCAGCAGCCAAGATCCACAACTCCGCTACGAGCAGTACTTC. Its protein product is CASSQDPQLRYEQYF.

This clone was detected a few times. V gene TRBV6-5 combines with J gene TRBJ2-1; TRBD2 matches at 11 bases. The CDR3 sequence is 15 residues long. Trimming took 6 bases from V and 8 from J; bases not matched to a gene: 9. The germline V gene has CDR1 MNHEY and CDR2 SVGAGI. As DNA, the CDR3 is TGTGCCAGCAGCACACTAGCGGGAGAGTTGCATGAGCAGTTCTTC. Residues: CASSTLAGELHEQFF.

This clone was recorded only once. V is TRBV7-8 and J is TRBJ1-2, with D hard to call. Germline CDR1 SGHVS, CDR2 FQNEAQ. Trimming shortened V by 5 bases and J by 4 bases, and 8 bases separated the two germline ends. The CDR3 covers 12 residues. The CDR3 spells CASSPHRYGYTF. CDR3 sequence (DNA): TGTGCCAGCAGCCCACATCGCTATGGCTACACCTTC.

The chain carries TRBV11-2 and TRBJ2-1; tentative D call: TRBD2 (5 bases). The CDR3 is made up of 16 amino acids. Germline-derived CDR1 and CDR2 are SGHAT and FQNNGV. V lost 5 bases and J 9 bases, leaving 23 bases between the germline ends. The CDR3 is CASSRELGIRVGEQFF. In nucleotides, the CDR3 is TGTGCCAGCAGCCGTGAACTAGGTATAAGGGTAGGTGAGCAGTTCTTC.

The chain has TRBV5-4 and TRBJ1-1, with TRBD1 as a possible D gene (5 bases). The germline gives CDR1 SGHNT, CDR2 YYREEE (reference sequence). Deletions cut 0 bases from V and 4 bases from J, with 10 bases between. The CDR3 is made up of 14 amino acids. In DNA, the CDR3 is TGTGCCAGCAGCTTGGCCCGGGGCGTCACTGAAGCTTTCTTT. This translates into CASSLARGVTEAFF.

The V call is TRBV5-1, the J call TRBJ1-2, with D perhaps TRBD1 (6 bases). Trimming took 4 bases from V and 4 from J, leaving 11 bases between them. CDR1 SGHRS and CDR2 YFSETQ come from the germline V gene. The CDR3 is 13 residues long. The CDR3 DNA is TGCGCCAGCAGCGAAACAGGGTTCTATGGCTACACCTTC. Its protein product is CASSETGFYGYTF.

The chain joins TRBV19 to TRBJ2-1; 10 bases fit TRBD2. The ends lost 1 base at V and 8 bases at J; junction bases unmatched: 8. This CDR3 has 16 amino acids. CDR1 is LNHDA, CDR2 SQIVND, per germline (reference sequence). CDR3 protein: CASSIGLAGRRDEQFF. DNA for the CDR3: TGTGCCAGTAGTATAGGACTAGCGGGTCGAAGGGATGAGCAGTTCTTC.

The chain uses TRBV7-6 and TRBJ1-2; 9 positions match TRBD1. From germline, CDR1 is SGHVS and CDR2 FNYEAQ. The CDR3 totals 14 residues. V trimming: 5 bases; J trimming: 5 bases; junction bases outside the gene matches: 6. The CDR3 loop is CASSARDRDYGYTF. As DNA, the CDR3 is TGTGCCAGCAGCGCCCGGGACAGGGATTATGGCTACACCTTC.

This chain links TRBV7-9 with TRBJ2-5, with 7 bases matching TRBD2. CDR3 size: 16 residues. Germline trimming cut 0 bases from V and 5 bases from J; bases unmatched to any gene: 9. Germline V gene lookup returns CDR1 SEHNR and CDR2 FQNEAQ (reference sequence). CDR3 residues: CASSLAGGTFGETQYF. CDR3 bases: TGTGCCAGCAGCTTAGCGGGAGGGACTTTTGGGGAGACCCAGTACTTC. Drawing the rest from reference TRBV7-9 and TRBJ2-5, the complete variable domain is DTGVSQNPRHKITKRGQNVTFRCDPISEHNRLYWYRQTLGQGPEFLTYFQNEAQLEKSRLLSDRFSAERPKGSFSTLEIQRTEQGDSAMYLCASSLAGGTFGETQYFGPGTRLLVL.